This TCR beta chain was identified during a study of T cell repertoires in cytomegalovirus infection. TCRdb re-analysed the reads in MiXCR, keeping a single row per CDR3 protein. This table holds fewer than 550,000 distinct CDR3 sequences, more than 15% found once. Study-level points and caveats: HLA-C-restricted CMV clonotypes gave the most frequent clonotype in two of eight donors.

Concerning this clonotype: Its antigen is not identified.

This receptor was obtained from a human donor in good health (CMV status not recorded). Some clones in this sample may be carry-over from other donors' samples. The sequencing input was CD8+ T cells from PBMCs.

DNA of the CDR3: TGTGCCAGCAGTCCGGCCGGGGGCTCACCCCTCCACTTT. This codes for CASSPAGGSPLHF. V and J are TRBV7-9 and TRBJ1-6, with D possibly matching TRBD1 (6 bases). There are 13 residues in the CDR3. CDR1 and CDR2 from the germline V gene are SEHNR and FQNEAQ (reference sequence). V was clipped by 6 bases and J by 10 bases, with 13 bases between them.